The 19 T cell receptor beta chains below come from one sample, sequenced in a study of blood T cell repertoires in COVID-19. The protocol was immunoSEQ multiplex PCR, while the TCRdb copy is restricted to in-frame clones and leaves out a portion. The repertoire consists of fewer than 350,000 clones, with around 86% occurring once and the leading ten covering 2.5% to 3%. Material: peripheral blood. The receptors shown here come from a woman aged 60-75 years with active or convalescent COVID-19.

The chain combines TRBV3-1 (or the pseudogene TRBV3-2) with TRBJ1-3; D remains ambiguous. The CDR3 loop spans 14 amino acids. Trimming took 8 bases from V and 0 from J, leaving 11 bases between them. The germline V gene encodes CDR1 LGHDT and CDR2 YNNKEL (reference sequence). The CDR3 spells CASRESSSGNTIYF. The CDR3 DNA is TGTGCCAGCCGAGAGAGTAGCTCTGGAAACACCATATATTTT.

The genes are TRBV6-6 and TRBJ1-1; unclear D gene. This CDR3 contains 13 residues. Germline CDR1 MNHNY, CDR2 SVGAGI (reference sequence). Trimming cost V 6 bases and J 5 bases, with 13 bases left between them. The CDR3 spells CASRVRGETEAFF. DNA for the CDR3: TGTGCCAGCAGGGTTCGAGGTGAGACTGAAGCTTTCTTT.

The V call is TRBV7-2, the J call TRBJ2-5, with TRBD2 as a possible D gene (5 bases). CDR3 length equals 13 residues. Germline V CDR1 and CDR2: SGHTA, FQGNSA. The V gene lost 3 bases and the J gene lost 5 bases, with 10 bases spanning the gap. CDR3 bases: TGTGCCAGCAGCTTCGGCGGGCCCGAGACCCAGTACTTC. Translation gives CASSFGGPETQYF.

This clone was observed a few times. The V call is TRBV20-1, the J call TRBJ1-6, with D perhaps matching TRBD1 (5 bases). CDR3 length equals 15 residues. Trimming stripped 3 bases from V and 6 bases from J, with 15 bases between. Germline CDR1 DFQATT, CDR2 SNEGSKA (reference sequence). CDR3 coding DNA: TGCAGTGCTAGTTTAGGGGCGGCAGCTAATTCACCCCTCCACTTT. This encodes CSASLGAAANSPLHF.

V and J are TRBV27 and TRBJ1-2, with 8 bases lining up with TRBD1. J was trimmed by 2 bases and V by 5 bases; bases with no gene match: 13. CDR1 and CDR2 from the germline V gene are MNHEY and SMNVEV (reference sequence). This CDR3 contains 17 residues. The CDR3 region has the DNA TGTGCCAGCAGTCTCGGACAGGGATTGTTGGGAAACTATGGCTACACCTTC. Amino acids: CASSLGQGLLGNYGYTF.

The genes are TRBV7-8 and TRBJ2-1; 9 nucleotides align to TRBD2. The CDR3 has 17 residues. Germline assignment: CDR1 SGHVS and CDR2 FQNEAQ. The V segment lost 4 bases and the J segment 12 bases; nucleotides outside the gene matches: 19. DNA of the CDR3: TGTGCCAGCAGCTCAGACCCTGCTCGCTCGCGGGGGGGCGTGCAGTTCTTC. Translation gives CASSSDPARSRGGVQFF.

The chain combines TRBV6-2 or TRBV6-3 with TRBJ1-1; D is ambiguous. Germline V gives CDR1 MNHEY, CDR2 SVGEGT. The CDR3 sequence is 14 residues long. Trimming pared 0 bases from V and 8 bases from J, leaving 13 bases between. In DNA form, the CDR3 reads TGTGCCAGCAGTTACTCGGTAGCAGCACCAGAAGCTTTCTTT. Residues: CASSYSVAAPEAFF.

This rearrangement joins TRBV29-1 to TRBJ2-5, with TRBD2 identical over 10 bases. Germline-derived CDR1 and CDR2 are SQVTM and ANQGSEA. This CDR3 comprises 13 residues. The V gene end was trimmed by 4 bases and the J gene end by 4 bases; junction bases not matched to a gene: 3. The CDR3 region has the DNA TGCAGCGTTGTCCCTAGCGGGGGAGAGACCCAGTACTTC. It translates to CSVVPSGGETQYF.

The rearrangement links TRBV5-8 to TRBJ1-2; D is undetermined. In germline, CDR1 is SGHTS, CDR2 YDEGEE. The CDR3 is 11 amino acids. Deletions cut 0 bases from V and 13 bases from J, with 10 bases between. The CDR3: CASSLVREATF. DNA of the CDR3: TGTGCCAGCAGCTTGGTTCGGGAGGCCACCTTC.

This sequence joins TRBV19 and TRBJ1-6, with a possible D match to TRBD1 (6 bases). The V end lost 8 bases, the J end lost 10 bases, and 21 bases lay between the germline ends. The germline CDR1 and CDR2 sequences are LNHDA and SQIVND (reference sequence). The CDR3 covers 15 residues. The CDR3 spells CASSLAQGTGSPLHF. In DNA form, the CDR3 reads TGTGCCAGTTCCCTAGCACAGGGCACGGGATCACCCCTCCACTTT.

This chain uses TRBV7-3 with TRBJ1-1, with 8 nucleotides matching TRBD1. CDR3 length: 14 amino acids. V trimming: 5 bases; J trimming: 5 bases; junction bases outside the gene matches: 7. Germline lookup yields CDR1 SGHTA and CDR2 FQGTGA. CDR3 in DNA: TGTGCCAGCAGCCCACAGGGGGGTCGGACTGAAGCTTTCTTT. It is translated as CASSPQGGRTEAFF.

This chain links TRBV2 with TRBJ1-6; 7 bases map to TRBD1. The CDR3 is 13 residues long. Trimming removed 4 bases from V and 12 bases from J; junction bases left unmatched: 6. Germline CDR1 reads SNHLY; CDR2 reads FYNNEI. The CDR3 DNA sequence: TGTGCCAGCAGTGGCCTACAGGGGTTACCCCTCCACTTT. Amino acid sequence: CASSGLQGLPLHF.

This chain connects TRBV6-5 to TRBJ1-1; 9 bases line up with TRBD1. The germline V gene encodes CDR1 MNHEY and CDR2 SVGAGI. J lost 5 bases, V lost 2 bases, and 6 bases had no gene match. This CDR3 is 15 amino acids long. This chain's CDR3 is CASSYPTGGPTEAFF. CDR3 nucleotide sequence: TGTGCCAGCAGTTACCCGACAGGGGGACCGACTGAAGCTTTCTTT.

This clone occurred once. This chain uses TRBV5-1 with TRBJ1-2; unclear D gene. CDR3 size: 15 residues. V was trimmed by 0 bases and J by 5 bases, leaving 14 bases between them. Germline CDR1 SGHRS, CDR2 YFSETQ. CDR3 in DNA: TGCGCCAGCAGCTTGGCAGGAAACTCCTTGTATGGCTACACCTTC. This sequence encodes CASSLAGNSLYGYTF. The variable domain in full, with the rest retrieved from reference TRBV5-1 and TRBJ1-2, is KAGVTQTPRYLIKTRGQQVTLSCSPISGHRSVSWYQQTPGQGLQFLFEYFSETQRNKGNFPGRFSGRQFSNSRSEMNVSTLELGDSALYLCASSLAGNSLYGYTFGSGTRLTVV.

This chain uses TRBV5-5 with TRBJ2-3, with 8 bases aligning to TRBD2. CDR3 size: 16 residues. The germline V gene has CDR1 SGHKS and CDR2 YYEKEE (reference sequence). V lost 5 bases and J lost 5; bases outside the gene matches: 13. The CDR3 region has the DNA TGTGCCAGCAGTGAGGACGGGGGGGCGGAGATAGATACGCAGTATTTT. Its protein product is CASSEDGGAEIDTQYF.

The chain recombines TRBV5-4 with TRBJ2-3, with TRBD2 identical over 7 bases. The CDR3 totals 16 residues. Germline assignment: CDR1 SGHNT and CDR2 YYREEE (reference sequence). The junction had 9 bases not matched to a gene; V was cut back by 0 bases and J by 5 bases. The CDR3 here is CASSLGLARDRDTQYF. Here the CDR3 DNA reads TGTGCCAGCAGCTTGGGACTAGCCCGAGACCGAGATACGCAGTATTTT.

The V and J genes are TRBV7-9 and TRBJ2-5, with 8 nucleotides matching TRBD1. V trimming: 7 bases; J trimming: 4 bases; junction bases outside the gene matches: 14. Per the germline V gene, CDR1 is SEHNR and CDR2 is FQNEAQ (reference sequence). CDR3 length: 16 amino acids. In nucleotides, the CDR3 is TGTGCCAGCAACTTTGGGAGTAGACAGGGGAGAGAGACCCAGTACTTC. It yields the protein CASNFGSRQGRETQYF.

CDR3 coding DNA: TGTGCCAGCAGCGTTAGCGGGATAGAGTCACCCCTCCACTTT. Encoded protein: CASSVSGIESPLHF. This chain uses TRBV9 with TRBJ1-6, with no clear D. Germline V gene sequence: CDR1 SGDLS, CDR2 YYNGEE. CDR3 length: 14 amino acids. V lost 2 bases and J 10 bases, leaving 13 bases between the germline ends.

The rearrangement links TRBV3-1 (or the pseudogene TRBV3-2) to TRBJ2-7; the D gene is possibly TRBD2 (7 bases). CDR3 length equals 15 residues. Germline CDR1 and CDR2: LGHDT and YNNKEL (reference sequence). With 2 bases removed from V and 3 bases from J, the gap between germline ends came to 14 bases. The CDR3 DNA reads TGTGCCAGCAGCCAAAGGGGGGGGCCTTTCTACGAGCAGTACTTC. It translates to CASSQRGGPFYEQYF.